The subject of this entry is one TCR beta chain. Its specific antigen is unknown. The data were obtained in a study of T cells expressing NK-cell markers (dated by TCRdb to about 2020). Regarding the study in general: TCR beta-chain repertoires were profiled in sorted CD3+CD56+NKG2C+, CD3+CD56+NKG2C- and CD3+CD56-NKG2C+ T-cell subsets from several donors. Among the eight sequenced donors, seven were HCMV-seropositive and one was HCMV-seronegative. The study sequenced eight donors, all healthy volunteers chosen at random: three men and five women. Libraries were sequenced as 2 x 150 bp reads on Illumina HiSeq 2000/2500, MiSeq or NextSeq. The investigation overall reported the following: In six donors, the dominant CD3+CD56+NKG2C+ clonotypes ranked among the top 10 CD8+ clonotypes, making up about 1.0-8% of CD8+ T cells. Whether the expanded NKG2C-expressing T cell clones were specific for HCMV antigens was left unclear. Those dominant clonotypes were again the most abundant among CD3+CD56-NKG2C+ cells in a handful of donors, at about 28.3-60.1%.

The sample was run on an Illumina HiSeq 2000. TCR beta cDNA libraries were made by 5'RACE template switching that added a universal primer site and unique molecular identifiers. Synthesis of cDNA was primed from the TCR beta constant segment and was followed by two consecutive PCR amplification steps. The original pipeline was this. MIGEC was used to demultiplex reads and group the reads by UMI, and MiTCR was used to assemble and quantify clonotypes. To exclude erroneous sequences, only TCR cDNA sequences supported by at least two reads were retained. Downstream repertoire analysis used the tcR package, and clonotypes were matched across fractions by CDR3 nucleotide sequence plus V segment. Antigen specificity was annotated against VDJdb with VDJmatch, allowing one amino acid substitution in CDR3. The reads, reprocessed by TCRdb, yield one row per CDR3 protein sequence and no DNA. The V and J calls come from TCRdb's annotation, not from the publication. The table of this sample itemizes some 450,000 distinct CDR3 sequences. Under 7.5% of the sample is taken by the ten largest.

The CDR3 contains 15 residues, cysteine and phenylalanine counted. No DNA appears here. CDR1 SGHTA and CDR2 FQGNSA were looked up in the germline V gene. A commercial ELISA kit detecting HCMV-specific IgG in serum was used to determine HCMV serostatus. Ficoll density gradient centrifugation was used to isolate peripheral blood mononuclear cells from blood. The material sequenced was blood T cells: a sorted CD56 or NKG2C T cell subset, CD4+ or CD8+ T cells, or bulk PBMC T cells (not recorded which). Recombination connected TRBV7-2 to TRBJ1-5; there is no DNA to check the TCRdb D call of TRBD1. The receptor comes from a woman aged 18 to 75 in good health. The CDR3 protein is CASSPAPGGDQPQHF.